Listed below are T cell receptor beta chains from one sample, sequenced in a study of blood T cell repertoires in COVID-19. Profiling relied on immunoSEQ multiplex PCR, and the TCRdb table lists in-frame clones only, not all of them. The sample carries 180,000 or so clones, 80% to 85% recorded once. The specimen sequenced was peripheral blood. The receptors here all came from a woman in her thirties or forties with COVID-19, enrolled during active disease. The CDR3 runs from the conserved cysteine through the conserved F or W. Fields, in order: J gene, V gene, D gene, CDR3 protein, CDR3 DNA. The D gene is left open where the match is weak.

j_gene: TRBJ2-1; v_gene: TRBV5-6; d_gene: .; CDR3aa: CASSLVSRGARNEQFF; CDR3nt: TGTGCCAGCAGCTTGGTGTCCAGGGGGGCTCGGAATGAGCAGTTCTTC
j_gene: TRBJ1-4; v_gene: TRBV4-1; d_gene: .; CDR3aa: CASSRGQEKLFF; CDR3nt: TGCGCCAGCAGCCGAGGACAGGAAAAACTGTTTTTT
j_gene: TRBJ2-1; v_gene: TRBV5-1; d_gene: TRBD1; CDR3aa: CASRSGTGRWDEQFF; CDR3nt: TGCGCCAGCAGGTCCGGGACAGGGAGGTGGGATGAGCAGTTCTTC
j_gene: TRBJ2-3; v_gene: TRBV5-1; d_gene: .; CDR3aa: CASSLVPSGGGDTQYF; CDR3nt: TGCGCCAGCAGCTTGGTGCCTAGCGGAGGGGGGGATACGCAGTATTTT
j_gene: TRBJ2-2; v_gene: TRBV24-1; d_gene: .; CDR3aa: CATSPRAGELFF; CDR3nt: TGTGCCACCAGTCCCAGGGCCGGGGAGCTGTTTTTT
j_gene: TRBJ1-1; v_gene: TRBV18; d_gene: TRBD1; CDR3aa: CASSPATGGMNTEAFF; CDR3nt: TGTGCCAGCTCACCAGCAACAGGGGGCATGAACACTGAAGCTTTCTTT
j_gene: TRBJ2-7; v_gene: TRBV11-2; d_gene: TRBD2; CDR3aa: CASTLTSGFPPRDEQYF; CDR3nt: TGTGCCAGCACCTTGACTAGCGGATTCCCCCCGCGGGACGAGCAGTACTTC
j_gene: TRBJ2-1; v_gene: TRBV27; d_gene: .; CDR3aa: CASRLLRGDYNEQFF; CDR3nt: TGTGCCAGCAGACTCCTCAGGGGGGACTACAATGAGCAGTTCTTC
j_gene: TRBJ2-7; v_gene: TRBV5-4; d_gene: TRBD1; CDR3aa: CASSAPGTGRAEQYF; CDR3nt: TGTGCCAGCAGCGCACCCGGGACAGGTAGGGCCGAGCAGTACTTC
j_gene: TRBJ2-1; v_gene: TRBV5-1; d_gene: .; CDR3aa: CASSFGGPEGEQFF; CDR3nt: TGCGCCAGCAGCTTTGGAGGCCCCGAGGGTGAGCAGTTCTTC